Each of the 24 T cell receptor beta chains below was sequenced from the same sample in a study of T cells in tuberculosis. Profiling relied on immunoSEQ multiplex PCR, and the TCRdb table lists in-frame clones only, not all of them. The sample has 55,000 to 60,000 clones, around 90% seen once. After thawing and overnight rest, PBMC were stained with GMM-loaded CD1B tetramer, viability dye and anti-CD3 for sorting. The CD1B tetramers carried C32 glucose monomycolate purified from Rhodococcus equi. Sequenced input: CD1b-GMM tetramer-negative cells sorted from PBMCs. The receptors shown here come from an adult woman with latent tuberculosis.

The chain employs TRBV7-9 and TRBJ1-1; D gene unclear. The CDR3 has 11 residues. Germline V gives CDR1 SEHNR, CDR2 FQNEAQ (reference sequence). V dropped 4 bases and J dropped 2 bases, with 2 bases sitting between them. The CDR3 DNA follows: TGTGCCAGCAGCTCAAACACTGAAGCTTTCTTT. Its protein is CASSSNTEAFF.

This clone was seen only once. The CDR3, as DNA: TGTGCCAGCAGAGGAATCGACAGGGAGGTCTATGGCTACACCTTC. Protein product: CASRGIDREVYGYTF. The V gene is TRBV27, the J gene TRBJ1-2; TRBD1 matches 7 bases. After removal of 6 bases from V and 4 bases from J, the junction contained 11 bases not matched to a gene. Germline V gene lookup returns CDR1 MNHEY and CDR2 SMNVEV (reference sequence). This CDR3 has 15 amino acids.

This chain joins TRBV5-4 and TRBJ2-7; TRBD1 agrees at 9 bases. Germline loops: CDR1 SGHNT, CDR2 YYREEE (reference sequence). The J segment lost 1 base and the V segment lost 5 bases, leaving 4 bases of the junction unmatched. There are 14 residues in the CDR3. DNA for the CDR3: TGTGCCAGCAGGTCCGGGACAGGGTCCTACGAGCAGTACTTC. Its translation is CASRSGTGSYEQYF.

The J gene is TRBJ2-1, the V gene TRBV21-1; the tabulated D call, TRBD2, remains unverified against the DNA. TRBV21-1 is a pseudogene segment. The CDR3 is 17 amino acids. The CDR3: CASSRRLSGGIYNEQFF. The CDR3, as DNA: TGTGCCAGCAGCCGACGACTAAGCGGGGGGATTTACAATGAGCAGTTCTTC.

This clone has a single count. The chain has TRBV9 and TRBJ2-1, with D perhaps matching TRBD2 (6 bases). The CDR3 is made up of 15 amino acids. The V gene lost 2 bases and the J gene lost 2 bases, with 11 bases spanning the gap. Germline lookup yields CDR1 SGDLS and CDR2 YYNGEE. CDR3 residues: CASSVGGGPYNEQFF. CDR3 bases: TGTGCCAGCAGCGTGGGAGGAGGACCCTACAATGAGCAGTTCTTC.

V and J are TRBV19 and TRBJ2-2; 9 nucleotides match TRBD1. Germline V gene lookup returns CDR1 LNHDA and CDR2 SQIVND (reference sequence). The CDR3 contains 15 residues. The V segment lost 7 bases and the J segment 4 bases; nucleotides outside the gene matches: 7. The CDR3: CASTQGARITGELFF. CDR3 in DNA: TGTGCCAGTACACAGGGGGCGCGGATCACCGGGGAGCTGTTTTTT.

This clone was observed a single time. This chain uses TRBV4-2 with TRBJ2-3; TRBD2 matches 7 bases. CDR1 LGHNA and CDR2 YNFKEQ come from the germline V gene. V lost 2 bases to trimming and J lost 1 base; unmatched junction nucleotides: 12. The CDR3 spans 18 residues. The CDR3 bases are TGTGCCAGCAGCCAACATTGGGGAGGGGACTATCGCACAGATACGCAGTATTTT. This encodes CASSQHWGGDYRTDTQYF.

This chain links TRBV5-1 with TRBJ2-7, with TRBD1 matching over 7 bases. Germline V gives CDR1 SGHRS, CDR2 YFSETQ. The CDR3 is 18 amino acids. The trim removed 0 bases at V and 4 bases at J, leaving 16 bases unmatched. Here the CDR3 DNA reads TGCGCCAGCAGCTTGGGTTTTAGCGAGACAGGGCCAAGGTACGAGCAGTACTTC. Its translation is CASSLGFSETGPRYEQYF.

V is TRBV5-1 and J is TRBJ1-1; 8 bases line up with TRBD1. This CDR3 has 20 residues. V was clipped by 4 bases and J by 0 bases; unmatched bases: 20. CDR1 and CDR2 (germline): SGHRS, YFSETQ. The CDR3 loop is CASSSRGRGVIIDLNTEAFF. The CDR3 DNA is TGCGCCAGCAGCAGCAGGGGGCGCGGCGTAATCATAGACCTGAACACTGAAGCTTTCTTT. The full variable domain, with the rest looked up from reference TRBV5-1 and TRBJ1-1, is KAGVTQTPRYLIKTRGQQVTLSCSPISGHRSVSWYQQTPGQGLQFLFEYFSETQRNKGNFPGRFSGRQFSNSRSEMNVSTLELGDSALYLCASSSRGRGVIIDLNTEAFFGQGTRLTVV.

The genes are TRBV5-1 and TRBJ1-2; 9 nucleotides agree with TRBD1. Germline V lookup: CDR1 SGHRS, CDR2 YFSETQ. V trimming: 4 bases; J trimming: 5 bases; junction bases outside the gene matches: 3. The CDR3 is 13 residues long. CDR3 sequence: CASSADRGYGYTF. CDR3 DNA sequence: TGCGCCAGCAGCGCGGACAGGGGTTATGGCTACACCTTC.

The chain joins TRBV5-1 to TRBJ1-6, with TRBD1 matching over 8 bases. The CDR3 spans 16 residues. The V and J ends lost 0 bases and 7 bases, in that order; junction bases with no gene match: 6. CDR1 SGHRS and CDR2 YFSETQ come from the germline V gene. The CDR3 DNA follows: TGCGCCAGCAGCTTGGGCAGGGGGCTCGGCAATTCACCCCTCCACTTT. It translates to CASSLGRGLGNSPLHF.

The genes are TRBV19 and TRBJ1-2, with a tentative D call TRBD1 (5 bases). This CDR3 spans 15 amino acids. Germline CDR1 LNHDA, CDR2 SQIVND (reference sequence). Trimming removed 1 base at V and 4 bases at J, with 13 bases between. CDR3 DNA sequence: TGTGCCAGTAGTATAGCAGGGATGACAATCTATGGCTACACCTTC. Its protein product is CASSIAGMTIYGYTF.

The V gene is TRBV7-2, the J gene TRBJ1-1; D not certain. CDR3 size: 16 residues. V was pared by 2 bases and J by 1 base, with 14 bases between. Looked up from germline, CDR1 is SGHTA and CDR2 is FQGNSA. The CDR3 spells CASSLKLGVSNTEAFF. The CDR3 DNA reads TGTGCCAGCAGCTTAAAATTGGGAGTCTCGAACACTGAAGCTTTCTTT.

The chain uses TRBV5-6 and TRBJ1-5, with 7 bases fitting TRBD1. The germline V gene encodes CDR1 SGHDT and CDR2 YYEEEE. The trim removed 0 bases at V and 7 bases at J, leaving 1 base unmatched. The CDR3 extends over 13 amino acids. The CDR3 sequence is CASSLDRGQPQHF. DNA for the CDR3: TGTGCCAGCAGCTTGGACAGGGGCCAGCCCCAGCATTTT. The full variable domain, in which reference TRBV5-6 and TRBJ1-5 provide the parts outside the CDR3, is DAGVTQSPTHLIKTRGQQVTLRCSPKSGHDTVSWYQQALGQGPQFIFQYYEEEERQRGNFPDRFSGHQFPNYSSELNVNALLLGDSALYLCASSLDRGQPQHFGDGTRLSIL.

V gene TRBV4-3 combines with J gene TRBJ1-2; D is perhaps TRBD1 (5 bases). CDR1 is LGHNA, CDR2 YSLEER, per germline. This CDR3 comprises 15 residues. V was cut by 0 bases and J by 8 bases, with 16 bases left in between. CDR3 in amino acids: CASSQDQGTGGGYTF. Here the CDR3 DNA reads TGCGCCAGCAGCCAAGATCAAGGGACCGGGGGAGGCTACACCTTC.

The chain combines TRBV27 with TRBJ1-5; no reliable D call. From germline, CDR1 is MNHEY and CDR2 SMNVEV (reference sequence). The CDR3 extends over 15 amino acids. The ends were cut back, 3 bases at V and 2 bases at J, with 11 bases in the middle. In DNA, the CDR3 is TGTGCCAGCAGTTTGGAGGGCTTGGGCAATCAGCCCCAGCATTTT. It is translated as CASSLEGLGNQPQHF.

The chain recombines TRBV4-2 with TRBJ1-2, with D hard to call. V lost 0 bases to trimming and J lost 6 bases, with 8 bases between them. CDR1 LGHNA and CDR2 YNFKEQ come from the germline V gene. This CDR3 comprises 13 residues. Here the CDR3 DNA reads TGTGCCAGCAGCCAAGAGCGGCGGGATGGCTACACCTTC. Translation: CASSQERRDGYTF.

The chain recombines TRBV4-1 with TRBJ1-2; weak D call: TRBD1 (6 bases). The V gene lost 2 bases and the J gene lost 8 bases, with 30 bases spanning the gap. This CDR3 has 19 amino acids. Germline-derived CDR1 and CDR2 are MGHRA and YSYEKL. The CDR3 DNA sequence: TGCGCCAGCAGCCAAACCTCGGGGGGGAAGGGGGTAGGGCGGACCGGCTACACCTTC. Protein product: CASSQTSGGKGVGRTGYTF.

This chain connects TRBV7-9 to TRBJ2-5; a possible D gene is TRBD2 (5 bases). The V end lost 1 base, the J end lost 2 bases, and 11 bases lay between the germline ends. CDR3 length: 15 amino acids. The germline V gene encodes CDR1 SEHNR and CDR2 FQNEAQ (reference sequence). The CDR3 nucleotides are TGTGCCAGCAGCTTAGGAAAAGGGAGTCAAGAGACCCAGTACTTC. Residues: CASSLGKGSQETQYF.

The V and J genes are TRBV27 and TRBJ2-1, with unresolved D. Germline CDR1 MNHEY, CDR2 SMNVEV (reference sequence). This CDR3 comprises 14 residues. V was shortened by 5 bases and J by 0 bases, with 8 bases between the two germline ends. In DNA form, the CDR3 reads TGTGCCAGCAGTCCACTTCTCTCCTACAATGAGCAGTTCTTC. This codes for CASSPLLSYNEQFF.

The V and J genes are TRBV9 and TRBJ2-7; tentative D call: TRBD1 (6 bases). V was shortened by 1 base and J by 4 bases, with 12 bases between the two germline ends. The CDR3 is 14 amino acids. The germline CDR1 and CDR2 sequences are SGDLS and YYNGEE. The CDR3 bases are TGTGCCAGCAGCGTACGGACAGACGGGTACGAGCAGTACTTC. Translation: CASSVRTDGYEQYF.

This chain links TRBV27 with TRBJ2-7; 7 positions match TRBD2. CDR1 is MNHEY and CDR2 is SMNVEV in the germline V gene (reference sequence). The CDR3 runs to 14 residues. V lost 4 bases and J lost 3; bases outside the gene matches: 6. The CDR3 here is CASSSPGLHYEQYF. Here the CDR3 DNA reads TGTGCCAGCAGTTCTCCGGGACTACACTACGAGCAGTACTTC.

The J gene is TRBJ2-6, the V gene TRBV6-4; maybe TRBD2 (7 bases). CDR1 and CDR2 (germline): MRHNA, SNTAGT. The V gene lost 4 bases and the J gene lost 2 bases, with 12 bases spanning the gap. The CDR3 extends over 16 amino acids. CDR3 protein: CASSAIGGAGANVLTF. The CDR3 coding sequence is TGTGCCAGCAGTGCGATAGGGGGGGCTGGGGCCAACGTCCTGACTTTC.

The chain combines TRBV18 with TRBJ1-4, with TRBD1 as a possible D gene (6 bases). Germline CDR1 is KGHSH and CDR2 is LQKENI. This CDR3 region has 14 residues. Deletions cut 2 bases from V and 2 bases from J, with 6 bases between. The CDR3 nucleotides are TGTGCCAGCTCACCAAGGGGGACTAATGAAAAACTGTTTTTT. Protein sequence: CASSPRGTNEKLFF.